These 28 T cell receptor beta chains originate from one sample sequenced in a study of patients and donors after allogeneic stem cell transplantation (dated by TCRdb to 2020 to 2021). The library came from RT-PCR. Sequencing was carried out with a NextSeq 550. Starting from the raw public reads, TCRdb applied fastp trimming at Q25, assembled clones with MiXCR and retained in-frame beta chains. Rows with one shared CDR3 protein collapse into an entry with the most common genes and DNA. In this sample the table shows fewer than 25,000 distinct CDR3 sequences, around 5% of which occur a single time. About 40% of the sample lies in the top ten. The material sequenced was blood, either unsorted or a sorted T cell fraction (not recorded which). The origin of the receptors is a human donor who was either an allogeneic HSCT recipient or a stem cell or donor lymphocyte infusion donor (not recorded which). It is not recorded whose cells these are; they may come from a transplant donor.

Ten or more counts support this clonotype. CDR3 sequence reads: CASSLDRLSEQYF. Written as DNA, the CDR3 is TGTGCCAGCAGCTTGGACAGGCTGTCCGAGCAGTACTTC. The V call is TRBV6-6, the J call TRBJ2-7; 7 positions match TRBD1. J was trimmed by 6 bases and V by 6 bases; bases with no gene match: 8. Germline loops: CDR1 MNHNY, CDR2 SVGAGI (reference sequence). CDR3 length: 13 residues.

V gene TRBV7-9 combines with J gene TRBJ2-3; 10 nucleotides agree with TRBD1. The J segment lost 4 bases and the V segment lost 4 bases, leaving 8 bases of the junction unmatched. The CDR3 consists of 16 residues. The germline V gene encodes CDR1 SEHNR and CDR2 FQNEAQ (reference sequence). CDR3 loop: CASSSGQGKFSDTQYF. CDR3 DNA sequence: TGTGCCAGCAGCTCGGGACAGGGGAAATTTTCAGATACGCAGTATTTT.

The gene calls are TRBV20-1 and TRBJ1-5; D is unresolved. This CDR3 contains 15 residues. Trimming took 0 bases from V and 0 from J, leaving 9 bases between them. Germline V gene data show CDR1 as DFQATT and CDR2 as SNEGSKA (reference sequence). CDR3 nucleotides: TGCAGTGCTAGAGAGCAGACTCATAGCAATCAGCCCCAGCATTTT. This encodes CSAREQTHSNQPQHF.

In its sample, this clonotype was seen many times. CDR3 sequence reads: CASSLGGSAETQYF. CDR3 nucleotide sequence: TGCGCCAGCAGCCTCGGAGGTAGCGCGGAGACCCAGTACTTC. The genes are TRBV4-1 and TRBJ2-5, with D perhaps matching TRBD2 (5 bases). The germline V gene has CDR1 MGHRA and CDR2 YSYEKL. The CDR3 is made up of 14 amino acids. Trimming pared 4 bases from V and 5 bases from J, leaving 14 bases between.

A single count supports this clonotype. This CDR3 is CASSTRTGVGVAETQYF. CDR3 bases: TGTGCCAGCAGCACAAGGACAGGGGTTGGAGTTGCAGAGACCCAGTACTTC. The chain couples TRBV21-1 to TRBJ2-5; the table's D call, TRBD1, has no DNA check behind it. TRBV21-1 counts as a pseudogene. The CDR3 covers 17 residues.

This chain connects TRBV28 to TRBJ1-1; possibly TRBD1 for D (5 bases). Per germline, CDR1 MDHEN and CDR2 SYDVKM. The CDR3 spans 13 residues. V was trimmed by 6 bases and J by 11 bases, leaving 19 bases between them. Here the CDR3 DNA reads TGTGCCAGCAGCCTTTTCCAGGACACCCACGCTTTCTTT. Residues: CASSLFQDTHAFF. Variable domain in full (rest from reference TRBV28 and TRBJ1-1): DVKVTQSSRYLVKRTGEKVFLECVQDMDHENMFWYRQDPGLGLRLIYFSYDVKMKEKGDIPEGYSVSREKKERFSLILESASTNQTSMYLCASSLFQDTHAFFGQGTRLTVV.

At least ten counts were recorded for this clonotype. J is TRBJ1-2 and V is TRBV6-1; D remains ambiguous. Germline V CDR1 and CDR2: MNHNS, SASEGT. The CDR3 totals 13 residues. Trimming took 7 bases from V and 4 from J, leaving 13 bases between them. CDR3 nucleotides: TGTGCCAGCATGGAGAGGGATAGCTATGGCTACACCTTC. Translated: CASMERDSYGYTF.

In its sample, this clonotype was seen many times. The CDR3 sequence is CASSLEAGPNTEAFF. The CDR3 bases are TGTGCCAGCAGCTTAGAGGCAGGCCCGAACACTGAAGCTTTCTTT. The V and J genes are TRBV7-9 and TRBJ1-1; unclear D gene. This CDR3 spans 15 amino acids. V was cut by 1 base and J by 1 base, with 10 bases left in between. Germline V lookup: CDR1 SEHNR, CDR2 FQNEAQ (reference sequence).

This clonotype was recorded at least ten times. The chain carries TRBV7-8 and TRBJ1-5; 7 nucleotides agree with TRBD1. Per the germline V gene, CDR1 is SGHVS and CDR2 is FQNEAQ. J gave up 1 base and V 3 bases, and 3 bases lay outside the gene matches. The CDR3 loop spans 15 amino acids. CDR3 amino acids: CASSLGQTSNQPQHF. The CDR3 DNA sequence: TGTGCCAGCAGCTTGGGACAGACAAGCAATCAGCCCCAGCATTTT. Variable domain in full (rest from reference TRBV7-8 and TRBJ1-5): GAGVSQSPRYKVAKRGQDVALRCDPISGHVSLFWYQQALGQGPEFLTYFQNEAQLDKSGLPSDRFFAERPEGSVSTLKIQRTQQEDSAVYLCASSLGQTSNQPQHFGDGTRLSIL.

The table lists this clonotype with many counts. V and J are TRBV11-3 and TRBJ1-1; the D is unclear. The CDR3 length is 14 residues. Germline lookup yields CDR1 SGHNT and CDR2 YENEEA. V was trimmed by 3 bases and J by 8 bases, leaving 16 bases between them. CDR3: CASSFRPEGGEAFF. The DNA of the CDR3 is TGTGCCAGCAGCTTTCGACCCGAGGGAGGGGAAGCTTTCTTT. Using reference TRBV11-3 and TRBJ1-1 for the parts outside the CDR3, the full variable domain is EAGVVQSPRYKIIEKKQPVAFWCNPISGHNTLYWYLQNLGQGPELLIRYENEEAVDDSQLPKDRFSAERLKGVDSTLKIQPAELGDSAVYLCASSFRPEGGEAFFGQGTRLTVV.

This clonotype was seen repeatedly, ten times or more. The chain's CDR3 is CASSHRPEVLNEKLFF. CDR3 DNA sequence: TGTGCCAGCAGCCACCGCCCTGAGGTCCTTAATGAAAAACTGTTTTTT. This rearrangement joins TRBV4-2 to TRBJ1-4, with D unclear. V dropped 3 bases and J dropped 4 bases, with 15 bases sitting between them. In germline, CDR1 is LGHNA, CDR2 YNFKEQ. The CDR3 consists of 16 residues.

At least ten counts were recorded for this clonotype. The genes are TRBV20-1 and TRBJ2-2; D possibly corresponds to TRBD1 (5 bases). Trimming shortened V by 3 bases and J by 1 base, and 9 bases separated the two germline ends. The CDR3 length is 14 residues. Germline CDR1 is DFQATT and CDR2 is SNEGSKA (reference sequence). This CDR3 reads CSASRQLNTGELFF. The CDR3 DNA reads as TGCAGTGCTAGTCGACAGTTGAACACCGGGGAGCTGTTTTTT.

This clonotype occurred many times. The rearrangement joins TRBV5-1 to TRBJ2-5; D is perhaps TRBD1 or TRBD2 (7 bases each). Between the trimmed V and J ends, which lost 0 bases and 2 bases, there was a span of 11 bases. CDR1 and CDR2 from the germline V gene are SGHRS and YFSETQ. The CDR3 has 15 amino acids. The DNA of the CDR3 is TGCGCCAGCAGCTTGGGGGGGGGACAGCAAGAGACCCAGTACTTC. Protein: CASSLGGGQQETQYF.

Many counts were recorded for this clonotype. The J gene is TRBJ1-1, the V gene TRBV9; D is unresolved. Trimming removed 3 bases at V and 1 base at J, with 19 bases between. Germline CDR1 SGDLS, CDR2 YYNGEE. CDR3 length: 17 amino acids. The CDR3 protein is CASSASTGKPGNTEAFF. The CDR3 DNA follows: TGTGCCAGCAGCGCCTCTACCGGCAAACCAGGGAACACTGAAGCTTTCTTT.

This clonotype was counted at least ten times. The chain uses TRBV27 and TRBJ1-2; D possibly corresponds to TRBD1 (6 bases). CDR1 is MNHEY, CDR2 SMNVEV, per germline (reference sequence). V dropped 0 bases and J dropped 0 bases, with 11 bases sitting between them. The CDR3 contains 16 residues. The CDR3 here is CASSLSEGVANYGYTF. DNA for the CDR3: TGTGCCAGCAGTTTATCGGAGGGGGTAGCTAACTATGGCTACACCTTC.

This clonotype was picked up many times. The chain carries TRBV2 and TRBJ2-5; D may be TRBD1 (6 bases). CDR1 and CDR2 from the germline V gene are SNHLY and FYNNEI. The V end lost 5 bases, the J end lost 5 bases, and 15 bases lay between the germline ends. This CDR3 is 14 amino acids long. The CDR3 region has the DNA TGTGCCAGCAGTCCCAGGGGTTCGGGGGAGACCCAGTACTTC. Translating it yields CASSPRGSGETQYF.

This clonotype was recorded many times. This chain links TRBV11-3 with TRBJ2-1; 7 bases line up with TRBD1. The germline CDR1 and CDR2 sequences are SGHNT and YENEEA. The length of the CDR3 is 13 residues. J gave up 10 bases and V 3 bases, and 6 bases lay outside the gene matches. The CDR3 loop is CASSFSDRDEQFF. CDR3 DNA sequence: TGTGCCAGCAGCTTTTCTGACAGGGACGAGCAGTTCTTC.

This clonotype was picked up many times. The V call is TRBV4-1, the J call TRBJ2-7; D perhaps matches TRBD1 (5 bases). Germline V gene lookup returns CDR1 MGHRA and CDR2 YSYEKL. The CDR3 extends over 15 amino acids. The ends were cut back, 7 bases at V and 3 bases at J, with 19 bases in the middle. The chain's CDR3 is CASIKRRPDNYEQYF. The DNA of the CDR3 is TGCGCCAGCATCAAACGTCGCCCGGACAACTACGAGCAGTACTTC.

The table lists this clonotype with many counts. The genes are TRBV6-1 and TRBJ2-5; D is ambiguous. The CDR3 spans 17 residues. Germline V gene sequence: CDR1 MNHNS, CDR2 SASEGT. Trimming took 1 base from V and 0 from J, leaving 15 bases between them. In nucleotides, the CDR3 is TGTGCCAGCAGTGAAGAATTGACACAGATTTACCAAGAGACCCAGTACTTC. Its translation is CASSEELTQIYQETQYF.

This clonotype was counted at least ten times. This chain links TRBV4-1 with TRBJ1-5, with D unresolved. This CDR3 contains 18 residues. From germline, CDR1 is MGHRA and CDR2 YSYEKL. The V and J ends lost 1 base and 0 bases respectively, with 16 bases between them. The CDR3 here is CASSQVRLNRYSNQPQHF. The CDR3, as DNA: TGCGCCAGCAGCCAAGTTCGGCTAAATAGGTATAGCAATCAGCCCCAGCATTTT.

This clonotype was counted ten times or more. The V and J genes are TRBV10-3 and TRBJ1-1, with D unclear. CDR3 size: 13 residues. V gave up 3 bases and J gave up 1 base, with 6 bases separating them. Germline CDR1 reads ENHRY; CDR2 reads SYGVKD. For the CDR3, the DNA is TGTGCCATCAGTGACCTGGAGAACACTGAAGCTTTCTTT. Its translation: CAISDLENTEAFF.

This clonotype was detected many times. The rearrangement joins TRBV15 to TRBJ2-5; a weak D match, TRBD2 (5 bases). V lost 3 bases to trimming and J lost 1 base, with 6 bases between them. Germline V gene lookup returns CDR1 LNHNV and CDR2 YYDKDF (reference sequence). The CDR3 runs to 13 residues. The CDR3 spells CATSRGSQETQYF. Written as DNA, the CDR3 is TGTGCCACCAGCAGGGGGAGCCAAGAGACCCAGTACTTC.

At least ten counts were recorded for this clonotype. This chain links TRBV5-1 with TRBJ2-1, with D perhaps matching TRBD1 (6 bases). CDR1 is SGHRS, CDR2 YFSETQ, per germline. The CDR3 contains 17 residues. Trimming stripped 2 bases from V and 0 bases from J, with 15 bases between. The CDR3 loop is CASSLGGAITSYNEQFF. The CDR3 nucleotides are TGCGCCAGCAGCTTAGGGGGAGCGATCACCTCCTACAATGAGCAGTTCTTC.

This clonotype was seen many times. V usage is TRBV6-2 or TRBV6-3 and J usage is TRBJ2-7; tentative D call: TRBD2 (5 bases). Germline assignment: CDR1 MNHEY and CDR2 SVGEGT. Trimming removed 8 bases at V and 7 bases at J, with 12 bases between. The CDR3 contains 11 residues. CDR3 nucleotide sequence: TGTGCCAGCGACCTACCGGGGGAGCAGTACTTC. Amino acid sequence: CASDLPGEQYF.

J is TRBJ1-2 and V is TRBV20-1; no clear D. V lost 0 bases, J lost 2 bases, and 10 bases lay in between. This CDR3 spans 14 amino acids. CDR1 is DFQATT, CDR2 SNEGSKA, per germline (reference sequence). CDR3 sequence: CSARDQEGNYGYTF. DNA of the CDR3: TGCAGTGCTAGAGATCAGGAGGGCAACTATGGCTACACCTTC.

This chain connects TRBV5-6 to TRBJ1-2; tentatively, D is TRBD1 (5 bases). This CDR3 is 12 amino acids long. Germline values: CDR1 SGHDT, CDR2 YYEEEE. Trimming left V 4 bases short and J 5 bases short, with 9 bases between. The CDR3 reads CASSLDSYGYTF. As DNA, the CDR3 is TGTGCCAGCAGCCTAGACAGTTATGGCTACACCTTC.

This clonotype was seen at least ten times. The chain carries TRBV6-1 and TRBJ2-2; D ambiguous. Per the germline V gene, CDR1 is MNHNS and CDR2 is SASEGT. Trimming pared 8 bases from V and 1 base from J, leaving 11 bases between. The CDR3 loop spans 14 amino acids. The CDR3 loop reads CASVGSGNTGELFF. In DNA, the CDR3 is TGTGCCAGCGTAGGTAGTGGGAACACCGGGGAGCTGTTTTTT.

This clonotype was seen many times. The V gene is TRBV10-3, the J gene TRBJ2-7; 9 bases line up with TRBD2. Germline V gene data show CDR1 as ENHRY and CDR2 as SYGVKD. The CDR3 spans 15 residues. V gave up 4 bases and J gave up 4 bases; unmatched junction bases: 8. The CDR3: CAISVQAGGRYEQYF. Here the CDR3 DNA reads TGTGCCATCAGTGTTCAAGCGGGAGGACGATACGAGCAGTACTTC.